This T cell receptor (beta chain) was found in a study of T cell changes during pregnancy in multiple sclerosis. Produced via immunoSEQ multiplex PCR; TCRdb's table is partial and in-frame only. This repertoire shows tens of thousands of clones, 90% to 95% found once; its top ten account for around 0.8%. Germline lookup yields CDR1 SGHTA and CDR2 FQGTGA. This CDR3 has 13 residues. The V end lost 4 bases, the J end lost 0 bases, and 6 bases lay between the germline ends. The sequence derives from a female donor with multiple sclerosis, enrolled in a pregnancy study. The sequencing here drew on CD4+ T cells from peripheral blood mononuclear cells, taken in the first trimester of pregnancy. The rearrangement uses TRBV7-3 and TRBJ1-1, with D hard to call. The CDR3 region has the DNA TGTGCCAGCAGCTGGAGTATGAACACTGAAGCTTTCTTT. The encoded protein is CASSWSMNTEAFF. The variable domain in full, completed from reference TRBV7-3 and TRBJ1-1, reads GAGVSQTPSNKVTEKGKYVELRCDPISGHTALYWYRQSLGQGPEFLIYFQGTGAADDSGLPNDRFFAVRPEGSVSTLKIQRTERGDSAVYLCASSWSMNTEAFFGQGTRLTVV.